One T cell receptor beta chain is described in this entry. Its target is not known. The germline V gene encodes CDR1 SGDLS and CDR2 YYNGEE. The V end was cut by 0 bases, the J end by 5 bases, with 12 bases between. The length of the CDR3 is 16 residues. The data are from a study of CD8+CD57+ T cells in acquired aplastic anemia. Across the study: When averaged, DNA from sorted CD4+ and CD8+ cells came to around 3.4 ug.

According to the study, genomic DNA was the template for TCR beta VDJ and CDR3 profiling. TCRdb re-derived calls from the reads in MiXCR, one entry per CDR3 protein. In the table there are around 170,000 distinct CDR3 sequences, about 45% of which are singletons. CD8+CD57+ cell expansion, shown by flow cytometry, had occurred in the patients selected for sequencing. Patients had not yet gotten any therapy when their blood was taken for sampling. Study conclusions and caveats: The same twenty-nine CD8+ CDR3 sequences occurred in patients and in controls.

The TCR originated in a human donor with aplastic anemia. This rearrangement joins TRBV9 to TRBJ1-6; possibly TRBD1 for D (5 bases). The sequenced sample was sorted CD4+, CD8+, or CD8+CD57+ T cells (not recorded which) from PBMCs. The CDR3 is CASSVEGGADNSPLHF. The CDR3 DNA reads TGTGCCAGCAGCGTAGAAGGAGGGGCGGATAATTCACCCCTCCACTTT. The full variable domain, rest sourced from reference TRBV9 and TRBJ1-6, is DSGVTQTPKHLITATGQRVTLRCSPRSGDLSVYWYQQSLDQGLQFLIQYYNGEERAKGNILERFSAQQFPDLHSELNLSSLELGDSALYFCASSVEGGADNSPLHFGNGTRLTVT.